The T cell receptor (beta chain) described here comes from a study of blood T cells in healthy people across ages. From germline, CDR1 is LGHNA and CDR2 YNFKEQ. The CDR3 length is 14 residues. V dropped 1 base and J dropped 6 bases, with 12 bases sitting between them. Together with a sample-barcoded 5' primer, a J-beta primer mix was included in a second PCR lasting about 7 to 11 cycles. TCRdb processed the 5' RACE reads anew with MiXCR; each CDR3 protein has one entry. The sample lists roughly 800,000 distinct CDR3 sequences; about 53% were seen once. The people who gave samples were healthy Caucasians from Russia, aged roughly 6 to 100.

This TCR came from a man older than 75 in good health. J is TRBJ1-2 and V is TRBV4-2, with a possible D match to TRBD1 (6 bases). Sequences were obtained from blood. The CDR3 spells CASSQGEGDNGYTF. The CDR3 DNA sequence: TGTGCCAGCAGCCAAGGCGAGGGGGACAATGGCTACACCTTC.